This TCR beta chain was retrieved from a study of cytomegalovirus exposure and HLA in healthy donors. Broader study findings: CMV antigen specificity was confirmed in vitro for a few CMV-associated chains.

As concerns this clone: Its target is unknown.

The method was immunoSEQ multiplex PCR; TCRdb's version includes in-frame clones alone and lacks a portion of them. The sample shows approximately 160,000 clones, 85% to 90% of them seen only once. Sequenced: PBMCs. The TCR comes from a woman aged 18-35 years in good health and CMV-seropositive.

CDR3 bases: TGTGCCAGCACTCGTAGCGTCCAAGAGACCCAGTACTTC. Translated: CASTRSVQETQYF. The genes are TRBV6-5 and TRBJ2-5; weak D call: TRBD2 (5 bases). Deletions cut 7 bases from V and 1 base from J, with 10 bases between. The CDR3 has 13 residues. The germline gives CDR1 MNHEY, CDR2 SVGAGI.